The clone carrying this T cell receptor (beta chain) has at least ten counts. Its antigen is unknown. This sample is drawn from a study of T cells in Graves' hyperthyroidism and ophthalmopathy. Overall study: Peripheral blood samples were taken at initial diagnosis, prior to any treatment. Findings and caveats of the study: Separation of ophthalmopathy from stable hyperthyroidism was achieved by a 13 V-J model. The majority of expanded thyroid clonotypes above 0.001 also appeared in blood.

The CDR3 is 14 residues long. Germline CDR1 and CDR2: MNHNS and SASEGT. Germline trimming cut 7 bases from V and 3 bases from J; bases unmatched to any gene: 5. Authors of the study amplified TCR beta CDR3 regions from RNA transcripts. First-round RT-PCR targeting the TCR CDR3 was performed with the HTBI primer set. Via MiXCR, TCRdb re-called the multiplex PCR reads, giving one row per CDR3 protein. Seen here are around 250,000 distinct CDR3 sequences, roughly 22% observed once, and the top ten hold about a third. The PBMCs studied were ones that came from 10 ml fresh peripheral blood. This TCR came from a middle-aged woman with Graves' ophthalmopathy. The chain links TRBV6-1 to TRBJ2-2, with 7 bases fitting TRBD1. The material sequenced was blood. The CDR3 sequence is CASNHRGDTGELFF. The CDR3 nucleotides are TGTGCCAGCAACCACAGGGGCGACACCGGGGAGCTGTTTTTT.